The TCR beta chain under discussion was sequenced for a study of cytomegalovirus exposure and HLA in healthy donors. Study results and caveats: Exclusion applied to some V segments, including TRBV6-2 and TRBV6-3, as they were indistinguishable.

PCR used 60 Vbeta primers and 13 Jbeta primers. Method: immunoSEQ multiplex PCR; TCRdb's copy keeps in-frame clones and lacks some. This sample has 150,000 to 200,000 clones; 82% occur once, and the top ten carry roughly 1.5%. Comments on this clone: Its antigen remains unknown.

Germline-derived CDR1 and CDR2 are MNHEY and SVGAGI. The CDR3 loop spans 14 amino acids. V lost 6 bases, J lost 1 base, and 9 bases lay in between. This TCR was recovered from a woman under 30 in good health and CMV-seronegative. Sample: PBMCs. This sequence joins TRBV6-5 and TRBJ2-2; D is unclear. The CDR3 DNA reads TGTGCCAGCAGCGCTACAGTGAACACCGGGGAGCTGTTTTTT. Amino acid sequence: CASSATVNTGELFF.